The 21 T cell receptor beta chains given below trace back to one sample, sequenced in a study of cytomegalovirus exposure and HLA in healthy donors. 60 Vbeta and 13 Jbeta primers were used in PCR. The repertoire was sequenced with immunoSEQ multiplex PCR; TCRdb's copy has only in-frame clones and lacks some. The table has more than 95,000 clones, 9.5% to 13% seen once. Material for sequencing was PBMCs. The receptors shown here come from a man aged 35 to 55 in good health and CMV-seropositive.

The CDR3 DNA reads as TGTGCCAGCAGCAACCCCATCCAGGACAGATTCAATCAGCCCCAGCATTTT. Translating it yields CASSNPIQDRFNQPQHF. This sequence joins TRBV21-1 and TRBJ1-5; the DNA was not used to check the table's D call, TRBD1. TRBV21-1 has pseudogene status. This CDR3 has 17 amino acids.

This clone showed up just a few times. The rearrangement links TRBV7-9 to TRBJ1-1; perhaps TRBD1 as D (5 bases). The V gene lost 0 bases and the J gene lost 1 base, with 9 bases spanning the gap. CDR1 and CDR2 (germline): SEHNR, FQNEAQ (reference sequence). The CDR3 totals 15 residues. The CDR3 DNA sequence: TGTGCCAGCAGCTTAGCGAAAGGGGAGAACACTGAAGCTTTCTTT. Its translation is CASSLAKGENTEAFF.

The gene calls are TRBV21-1 and TRBJ1-1; TRBD1 was called by the table and not checked on the DNA. TRBV21-1 has pseudogene status. The CDR3 has 18 amino acids. Here the CDR3 reads CASSKVLWCGQGNTEAFF. The CDR3 coding sequence is TGTGCCAGCAGCAAAGTATTGTGGTGCGGACAGGGGAACACTGAAGCTTTCTTT.

This clone was counted a few times. This chain links TRBV6-5 with TRBJ2-7, with 8 nucleotides matching TRBD2. CDR3 length: 14 residues. With V trimmed by 5 bases and J by 3 bases, 6 bases remained unmatched. From germline, CDR1 is MNHEY and CDR2 SVGAGI. CDR3 residues: CASSPGLEIYEQYF. Written as DNA, the CDR3 is TGTGCCAGCAGTCCGGGACTAGAAATCTACGAGCAGTACTTC.

This clone has a handful of counts. V gene TRBV5-1 combines with J gene TRBJ2-5; 7 bases agree with TRBD2. Germline V lookup: CDR1 SGHRS, CDR2 YFSETQ. The CDR3 covers 16 residues. With V trimmed by 4 bases and J by 1 base, 10 bases remained unmatched. DNA for the CDR3: TGCGCCAGCAGCCAGACGGCTAGCGGAGCCCAAGAGACCCAGTACTTC. Protein sequence: CASSQTASGAQETQYF.

This clone was recorded a few times. The CDR3 DNA is TGTGCCAGCTCACCACCCAGGGGGCAGTACGAGCAGTACTTC. Translated: CASSPPRGQYEQYF. The chain employs TRBV18 and TRBJ2-7; 8 positions match TRBD1. Germline V gene data show CDR1 as KGHSH and CDR2 as LQKENI. J was trimmed by 4 bases and V by 0 bases; bases with no gene match: 2. The CDR3 extends over 14 amino acids.

In this sample, this clone turned up a few times. The rearrangement uses TRBV6-1 and TRBJ2-7; D perhaps matches TRBD1 (6 bases). The germline V gene has CDR1 MNHNS and CDR2 SASEGT. This CDR3 comprises 12 residues. Between the trimmed V and J ends, which lost 4 bases and 3 bases, there was a span of 7 bases. This CDR3 is CASSGTVYEQYF. The CDR3 DNA sequence: TGTGCCAGCAGTGGGACAGTCTACGAGCAGTACTTC.

This clone was counted only a few times. V and J are TRBV25-1 and TRBJ2-3; D is undetermined. The V and J ends lost 2 bases and 2 bases respectively, with 5 bases between them. Germline CDR1 is MGHDK and CDR2 is SYGVNS. This CDR3 is built from 13 residues. The CDR3 DNA reads TGTGCCAGCAGTGAACAGGACACAGATACGCAGTATTTT. It codes for CASSEQDTDTQYF.

The sample holds a few counts of this clone. The CDR3 DNA is TGTGCCAGCAGCTTAGGAGGTAGCATCACCTACGAGCAGTACTTC. It is translated as CASSLGGSITYEQYF. The chain couples TRBV7-6 to TRBJ2-7; D ambiguous. The CDR3 consists of 15 residues. V was shortened by 1 base and J by 2 bases, with 12 bases between the two germline ends. CDR1 is SGHVS and CDR2 is FNYEAQ in the germline V gene.

This rearrangement joins TRBV30 to TRBJ1-6, with TRBD1 matching over 8 bases. V trimming: 3 bases; J trimming: 16 bases; junction bases outside the gene matches: 8. The CDR3 extends over 12 amino acids. CDR1 is GTSNPN and CDR2 is SVGIG in the germline V gene (reference sequence). CDR3 DNA: TGTGCCTGGAGGTATAACCGGGACAGGCTCCACTTT. Amino acid sequence: CAWRYNRDRLHF.

V and J are TRBV6-1 and TRBJ1-5, with 7 bases identical to TRBD1. This CDR3 region has 14 residues. Germline trimming cut 6 bases from V and 3 bases from J; bases unmatched to any gene: 5. Germline V gene sequence: CDR1 MNHNS, CDR2 SASEGT. For the CDR3, the DNA is TGTGCCAGCAGGCCGGGACAGTTCAATCAGCCCCAGCATTTT. Translating gives CASRPGQFNQPQHF.

This clone was detected a few times. This chain links TRBV5-1 with TRBJ2-3; a possible D gene is TRBD1 (6 bases). The CDR3 runs 17 residues. CDR1 is SGHRS, CDR2 YFSETQ, per germline. V was clipped by 2 bases and J by 1 base, with 17 bases between them. CDR3 coding DNA: TGCGCCAGCAGCTTCGACAGGTCTACACTGCGCACAGATACGCAGTATTTT. Its protein is CASSFDRSTLRTDTQYF.

The chain links TRBV5-4 to TRBJ1-4; D possibly corresponds to TRBD1 (5 bases). Germline V CDR1 and CDR2: SGHNT, YYREEE (reference sequence). The CDR3 has 14 residues. V lost 0 bases, J lost 7 bases, and 10 bases lay in between. CDR3 in DNA: TGTGCCAGCAGCTTGGGGCAGGGAGGTGAAAAACTGTTTTTT. It is translated as CASSLGQGGEKLFF.

The V gene is TRBV7-3, the J gene TRBJ2-1; a possible D gene is TRBD1 (6 bases). Trimming took 5 bases from V and 10 from J, leaving 15 bases between them. This CDR3 contains 13 residues. Germline CDR1 is SGHTA and CDR2 is FQGTGA. The CDR3 protein is CASSTRQVGEQFF. The CDR3 DNA reads as TGTGCCAGCAGCACCAGACAGGTTGGCGAGCAGTTCTTC.

This clone was seen a handful of times. The chain uses TRBV7-9 and TRBJ2-5; TRBD2 agrees at 13 bases. J was trimmed by 6 bases and V by 5 bases; bases with no gene match: 9. This CDR3 region has 16 residues. Germline loops: CDR1 SEHNR, CDR2 FQNEAQ (reference sequence). CDR3 sequence reads: CASSPELAGGAKTQYF. In DNA, the CDR3 is TGTGCCAGCAGCCCCGAACTAGCGGGGGGGGCCAAGACCCAGTACTTC.

The CDR3 coding sequence is TGCGCCAGCAGCTTGGATAGGGGTACCTACAATGAGCAGTTCTTC. It codes for CASSLDRGTYNEQFF. The rearrangement uses TRBV5-1 and TRBJ2-1, with a weak D call TRBD1 (5 bases). The V end was cut by 0 bases, the J end by 2 bases, with 9 bases between. Per germline, CDR1 SGHRS and CDR2 YFSETQ. CDR3 length equals 15 residues.

This clone was recorded once. This chain links TRBV28 with TRBJ2-2, with TRBD2 as a possible D gene (5 bases). This CDR3 has 15 amino acids. Germline V lookup: CDR1 MDHEN, CDR2 SYDVKM. The V gene lost 8 bases and the J gene lost 6 bases, with 19 bases spanning the gap. For the CDR3, the DNA is TGTGCCAGCGGCTCTTTCAAGCGGAATTCCGGGGAGCTGTTTTTT. Protein sequence: CASGSFKRNSGELFF.

This clone was seen a few times. The rearrangement links TRBV5-4 to TRBJ2-1; D gene uncertain. The CDR3 runs 11 residues. Per the germline V gene, CDR1 is SGHNT and CDR2 is YYREEE (reference sequence). The V and J ends lost 1 base and 8 bases respectively, with 4 bases between them. CDR3 residues: CASSLSYEQFF. The CDR3 coding sequence is TGTGCCAGCAGCTTGTCCTATGAGCAGTTCTTC. Full variable domain (outside the CDR3, taken from reference TRBV5-4 and TRBJ2-1): ETGVTQSPTHLIKTRGQQVTLRCSSQSGHNTVSWYQQALGQGPQFIFQYYREEENGRGNFPPRFSGLQFPNYSSELNVNALELDDSALYLCASSLSYEQFFGPGTRLTVL.

A few counts support this clone. The chain employs TRBV7-9 and TRBJ2-1, with TRBD2 as a possible D gene (6 bases). V was cut by 6 bases and J by 10 bases, with 13 bases left in between. CDR3 size: 12 residues. Germline CDR1 is SEHNR and CDR2 is FQNEAQ (reference sequence). The CDR3 coding sequence is TGTGCCAGCAGTCTGACTAGTGGAGAGCAGTTCTTC. It codes for CASSLTSGEQFF.

This clone was counted only a few times. The V and J genes are TRBV28 and TRBJ1-5; 9 bases agree with TRBD1. Looked up from germline, CDR1 is MDHEN and CDR2 is SYDVKM. This CDR3 contains 13 residues. V was clipped by 8 bases and J by 5 bases; unmatched bases: 4. DNA of the CDR3: TGTGCCAGCGAGACAGGGGGAGATCAGCCCCAGCATTTT. Translating gives CASETGGDQPQHF.

The J gene is TRBJ2-3, the V gene TRBV7-9; D remains unclear. V was clipped by 11 bases and J by 1 base, with 4 bases between them. The CDR3 consists of 10 residues. Germline V gene lookup returns CDR1 SEHNR and CDR2 FQNEAQ (reference sequence). CDR3 in DNA: TGTGCCGGAGGCACAGATACGCAGTATTTT. Its protein product is CAGGTDTQYF.